The clone carrying this TCR beta chain was counted ten times or more. The antigen remains unidentified. The J segment lost 2 bases and the V segment lost 6 bases, leaving 8 bases of the junction unmatched. The CDR3 sequence is 15 residues long. Germline V CDR1 and CDR2: MNHNY, SVGAGI (reference sequence). The entry originates in a study of shared clonotypes between healthy human individuals. Study-wide results and caveats: Generation probabilities were higher for clonotypes shared across all four sorted-subset donors than for unshared ones.

Repertoires were generated with immunoSEQ multiplex PCR, while TCRdb's copy carries only in-frame clones and drops some. The sample yields a few hundred thousand clones, more than 60% seen once. V and J are TRBV6-6 and TRBJ2-3; 7 bases are shared with TRBD2. Material: memory CD4+ T cells sorted from blood. Sample subset: CD45RA-negative fraction. The origin of this receptor is a man under 40 in good health. CDR3 nucleotide sequence: TGTGCCAGCAGAAAAGCGGGATCCTTCACAGATACGCAGTATTTT. Its protein is CASRKAGSFTDTQYF.